This TCR beta chain was documented in a study of T cells in Graves' hyperthyroidism and ophthalmopathy. At the level of the study: Peripheral blood was drawn at first diagnosis, prior to all treatment.

The sample holds many counts of this clonotype. It was RNA transcripts that yielded the amplified TCR beta CDR3 regions. During a first-round RT-PCR of the TCR CDR3, the HTBI primer set was used. MiXCR was run by TCRdb on the multiplex PCR reads, yielding one entry per CDR3 protein. The sample gives some 600,000 distinct CDR3 sequences, approximately 13% of which show up once; roughly 6.2% is in the top ten. The V segment lost 1 base and the J segment 4 bases; nucleotides outside the gene matches: 5. Germline V gene data show CDR1 as DFQATT and CDR2 as SNEGSKA (reference sequence). This CDR3 region has 15 residues.

The TCR originated in a young woman with Graves' hyperthyroidism that later progressed to Graves' ophthalmopathy. The V gene is TRBV20-1, the J gene TRBJ2-1; 9 bases match TRBD2. Sequenced: blood. The CDR3 sequence: CSARGGTSLYNEQFF. CDR3 coding DNA: TGCAGTGCTAGAGGGGGGACTAGCTTATACAATGAGCAGTTCTTC.